This TCR beta chain was documented in a study of shared clonotypes between healthy human individuals. V was shortened by 4 bases and J by 4 bases, with 16 bases between the two germline ends. Germline CDR1 and CDR2: MNHEY and SVGAGI. This CDR3 comprises 16 residues. Sequencing was performed with immunoSEQ multiplex PCR; in TCRdb, only in-frame clones are kept and a portion is missing. The top ten hold over 1.3% of the sample, which has roughly 1,100,000 clones, under 80% seen once. Negatively enriched CD4+ T cells were divided by CD45RA into naive and memory. The chain is built from TRBV6-5 and TRBJ2-2, with D maybe TRBD1 (6 bases). The sequence came from a young man in good health. What was sequenced was memory CD4+ T cells sorted from blood. Subset denoted: CD45RA-negative fraction. CDR3 DNA sequence: TGTGCCAGCAGTTTCCCAGGACAGAGACGCACCGGGGAGCTGTTTTTT. Its translation is CASSFPGQRRTGELFF.